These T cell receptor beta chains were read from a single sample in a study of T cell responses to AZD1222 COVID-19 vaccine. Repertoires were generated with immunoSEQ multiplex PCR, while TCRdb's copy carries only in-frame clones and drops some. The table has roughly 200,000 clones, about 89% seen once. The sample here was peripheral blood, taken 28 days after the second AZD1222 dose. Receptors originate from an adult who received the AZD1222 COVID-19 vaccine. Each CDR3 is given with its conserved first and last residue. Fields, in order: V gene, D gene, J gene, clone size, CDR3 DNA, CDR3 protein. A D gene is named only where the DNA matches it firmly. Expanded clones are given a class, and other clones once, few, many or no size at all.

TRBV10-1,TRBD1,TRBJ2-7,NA,TGCGCCAGCTCGGGACAGTCGAACGGCGAGCAGTACTTC,CASSGQSNGEQYF
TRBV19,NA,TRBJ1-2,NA,TGTGCCAGTAGTCCATCCTCGAGCGTTGGGTATGGCTACACCTTC,CASSPSSSVGYGYTF
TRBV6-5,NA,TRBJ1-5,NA,TGTGCCAGCAGCAGACAGAGCAATCAGCCCCAGCATTTT,CASSRQSNQPQHF
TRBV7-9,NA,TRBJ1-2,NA,TGTGCCAGCAGCTTAGCGTTGGCTGGCTACACCTTC,CASSLALAGYTF
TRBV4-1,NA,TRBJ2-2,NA,TGCGCCAGCAGAAACAGGGAAGGGGCCACCGGGGAGCTGTTTTTT,CASRNREGATGELFF
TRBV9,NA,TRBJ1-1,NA,TGTGCCAGCAGCCGACAGGTTCAGAACACTGAAGCTTTCTTT,CASSRQVQNTEAFF
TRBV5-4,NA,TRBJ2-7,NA,TGTGCCAGCAGCTTGGGCGGGGTAAGCCGCTGGTACGAGCAGTACTTC,CASSLGGVSRWYEQYF
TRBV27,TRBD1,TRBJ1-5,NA,TGTGCCAGCAGTCCCTATAGGGACAGGGGAAATCAGCCCCAGCATTTT,CASSPYRDRGNQPQHF
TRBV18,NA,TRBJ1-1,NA,TGTGCCAGCTCCCACAGGAGGGAGGCGAACACTGAAGCTTTCTTT,CASSHRREANTEAFF
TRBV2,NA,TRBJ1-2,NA,TGTGCCAGCAGTGAAGTAAGGACAGCGCCCGGCTACACCTTC,CASSEVRTAPGYTF
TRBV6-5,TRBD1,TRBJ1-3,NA,TGTGCCAGCAGTCCGGGACAGGGACGGAACACCATATATTTT,CASSPGQGRNTIYF
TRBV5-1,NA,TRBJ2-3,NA,TGCGCCAGCAGCCCCGGGACACCTAGCACAGATACGCAGTATTTT,CASSPGTPSTDTQYF
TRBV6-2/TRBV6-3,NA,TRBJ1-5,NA,TGTGCCAGCAGTTACACGTTCGGGGGCCCCGATCAGCCCCAGCATTTT,CASSYTFGGPDQPQHF
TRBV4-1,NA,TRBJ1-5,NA,TGCGCCAGCAGCCAGTTCCTGGTTAGCAATCAGCCCCAGCATTTT,CASSQFLVSNQPQHF
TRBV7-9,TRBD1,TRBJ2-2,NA,TGTGCCAGCAGCCTAGGACAGGGGGCTTACACCGGGGAGCTGTTTTTT,CASSLGQGAYTGELFF
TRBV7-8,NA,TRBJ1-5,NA,TGTGCCAGCAGCTTAGGATTCCTCTCGACCGGCAATCAGCCCCAGCATTTT,CASSLGFLSTGNQPQHF
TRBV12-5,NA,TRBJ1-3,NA,TGTGCTAGTGCCGCCTTAGGGGCCAGAAACACCATATATTTT,CASAALGARNTIYF
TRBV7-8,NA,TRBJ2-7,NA,TGTGCCAGCTCTACCGGATACTACGAGCAGTACTTC,CASSTGYYEQYF
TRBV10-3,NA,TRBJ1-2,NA,TGTGCCATCAGTGAATCCGGGTACGGCTACACCTTC,CAISESGYGYTF
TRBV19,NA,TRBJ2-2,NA,TGTGCCAGTAGTATCCCCTACAGGGGTGCGGGATCCGGGGAGCTGTTTTTT,CASSIPYRGAGSGELFF
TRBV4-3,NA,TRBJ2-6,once,TGCGCCAGCAGCCAAGTCCCTGGGACTCTTGCTCTCTCCTCTGGGGCCAACGTCCTGACTTTC,CASSQVPGTLALSSGANVLTF
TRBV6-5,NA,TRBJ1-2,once,TGTGCCAGCAGTTACTCGGGGAGAAATGGCTACACCTTC,CASSYSGRNGYTF
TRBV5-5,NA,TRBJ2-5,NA,TGTGCCACGGACCGGGACTCCGAGGGGGCCCAGTACTTC,CATDRDSEGAQYF
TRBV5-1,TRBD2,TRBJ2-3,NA,TGCGCCAGCAGCTTGGACCCCCGGCTCAGCGGGGGCACAGATACGCAGTATTTT,CASSLDPRLSGGTDTQYF
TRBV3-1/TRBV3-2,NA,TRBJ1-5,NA,TGTGCCAGCAGCCAAGGGTGGCAGCCCCAGCATTTT,CASSQGWQPQHF
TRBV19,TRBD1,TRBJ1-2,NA,TGTGCCAGTAGTGTTCCGGGACAGGGTAACTATGGCTACACCTTC,CASSVPGQGNYGYTF
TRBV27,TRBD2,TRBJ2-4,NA,TGTGCCAGCAGTCCCCAAGCCGGGACTAGCGGGAGTGGTGCCAAAAACATTCAGTACTTC,CASSPQAGTSGSGAKNIQYF
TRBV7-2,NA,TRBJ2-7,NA,TGTGCCAGCAGCTTAGGAAGGGAGAGCGAGCAGTACTTC,CASSLGRESEQYF
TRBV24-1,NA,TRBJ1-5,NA,TGTGCCACCAACCAGGTCCGGCGGAGCAATCAGCCCCAGCATTTT,CATNQVRRSNQPQHF
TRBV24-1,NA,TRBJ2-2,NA,TGTGCCACCGTTCATGTAGGCGATCACACCGGGGAGCTGTTTTTT,CATVHVGDHTGELFF
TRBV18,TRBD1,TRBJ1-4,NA,TGTGCCAGCTCCTCCGGGACAGGGCCCTTTACAACTAATGAAAAACTGTTTTTT,CASSSGTGPFTTNEKLFF
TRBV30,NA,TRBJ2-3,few,TGTGCCTGGGAACAGGGATTCACAGATACGCAGTATTTT,CAWEQGFTDTQYF
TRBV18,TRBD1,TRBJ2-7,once,TGTGCCAGCTCACCATTCGGGACAGGGAGTGCCTACGAGCAGTACTTC,CASSPFGTGSAYEQYF
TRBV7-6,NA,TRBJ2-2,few,TGTGCCAGCAGCCCTTCGACCCAACTCACCGGGGAGCTGTTTTTT,CASSPSTQLTGELFF
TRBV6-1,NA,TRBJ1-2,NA,TGTGCCAGCAGTGAACCCCACAGGGTAAAGTCTAACTATGGCTACACCTTC,CASSEPHRVKSNYGYTF
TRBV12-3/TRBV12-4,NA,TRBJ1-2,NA,TGTGCCAGCAGTTACCGAAATGGCTACACCTTC,CASSYRNGYTF
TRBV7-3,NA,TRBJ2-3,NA,TGTGCCAGCAGCTTAGCGGGGAGCACAGATACGCAGTATTTT,CASSLAGSTDTQYF
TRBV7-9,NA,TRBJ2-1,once,TGTGCCAGCAGCTTAGATCAGGGTTACAATGAGCAGTTCTTC,CASSLDQGYNEQFF
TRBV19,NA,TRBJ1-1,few,TGTGCCAGTAGCACCGGGAGTTTTAGAGGGACTGAAGCTTTCTTT,CASSTGSFRGTEAFF
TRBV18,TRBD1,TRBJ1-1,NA,TGTGCCAGCTCCCCAGGGGGAAGGAACACTGAAGCTTTCTTT,CASSPGGRNTEAFF
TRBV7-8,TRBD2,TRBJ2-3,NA,TGTGCCAGCAGCCTTGATTTACTAGCGGGGGGCACAGATACGCAGTATTTT,CASSLDLLAGGTDTQYF
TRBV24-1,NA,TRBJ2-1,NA,TGTGCCACCAGTGGCTGGCCCAGGGAAAATGAGCAGTTCTTC,CATSGWPRENEQFF
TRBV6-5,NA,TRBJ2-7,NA,TGTGCCAGCAGGGGGGCCTCCTACGAGCAGTACTTC,CASRGASYEQYF
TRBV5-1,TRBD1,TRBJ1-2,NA,TGCGCCAGCAGCTTGGTGACAGGGTGGGATAATGGCTACACCTTC,CASSLVTGWDNGYTF
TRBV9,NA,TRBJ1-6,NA,TGTGCCAGCAGCGTAGTCCCCAGTAATTCACCCCTCCACTTT,CASSVVPSNSPLHF
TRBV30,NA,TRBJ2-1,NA,TGTGCCTGGAGGGAAGCAGGGGACTACAATGAGCAGTTCTTC,CAWREAGDYNEQFF
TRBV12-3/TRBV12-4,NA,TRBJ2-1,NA,TGTGCCAGCAGTGTTAGTGTTGAGCAGTTCTTC,CASSVSVEQFF
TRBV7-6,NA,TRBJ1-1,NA,TGTGCCAGCAGTCCGTCCGGGGGATCGGTGACTGAAGCTTTCTTT,CASSPSGGSVTEAFF
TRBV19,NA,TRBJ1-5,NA,TGTGCCAGCCGGGCCGAGGGGAGCAATCAGCCCCAGCATTTT,CASRAEGSNQPQHF
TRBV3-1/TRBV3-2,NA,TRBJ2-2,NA,TGTGCCAGCAGCCAAGTAACGGGGACCGGGGAGCTGTTTTTT,CASSQVTGTGELFF